A selection of T cell receptor beta chains follows, all from one sample in a study of beta chain features in type 1 diabetes. Only in-frame clones appear in the TCRdb table, and some are missing; sequencing was by immunoSEQ multiplex PCR. The sample shows fewer than 250,000 clones, over 9.5% of them seen only once. The source material was naive CD4+ T cells from blood. The source is a woman under 30 in good health. CDR3s include the opening cysteine and the closing phenylalanine or tryptophan. A D gene is named only where the DNA matches it firmly. A clone size is listed for some rows: how often the clone was seen (once, few, many), or a class if it is expanded.

>TRBD1|few|TRBV19|TRBJ1-5
CASSRTGPNQPQHF
TGTGCCAGTAGTAGGACAGGGCCCAATCAGCCCCAGCATTTT
>TRBD2|few|TRBV5-1|TRBJ2-7
CASSTSGQRGSSYEQYF
TGCGCCAGCAGCACCTCAGGGCAGCGGGGGAGCTCCTACGAGCAGTACTTC
>TRBD1|-|TRBV29-1|TRBJ2-7
CSVEGQGRGREQYF
TGCAGCGTTGAGGGACAGGGAAGAGGGCGCGAGCAGTACTTC
>-|few|TRBV5-4|TRBJ1-1
CASSSKGGGNTEAFF
TGTGCCAGCAGCTCCAAGGGCGGGGGGAACACTGAAGCTTTCTTT
>-|-|TRBV18|TRBJ1-3
CASSPPGQDGNTIYF
TGTGCCAGCTCACCACCCGGCCAGGATGGAAACACCATATATTTT
>-|-|TRBV19|TRBJ1-5
CASSSRGNQPQHF
TGTGCCAGTAGTTCCAGGGGCAATCAGCCCCAGCATTTT
>TRBD1|-|TRBV7-9|TRBJ1-2
CASSPGQGNYGYTF
TGTGCCAGCAGCCCCGGACAGGGAAACTATGGCTACACCTTC
>-|few|TRBV29-1|TRBJ2-1
CSAPQGSQFFNEQFF
TGCAGCGCCCCGCAGGGATCCCAATTTTTCAATGAGCAGTTCTTC
>TRBD2|few|TRBV5-1|TRBJ2-3
CASSPGLAGGTSATDTQYF
TGCGCCAGCAGCCCGGGACTAGCGGGGGGCACTAGCGCCACAGATACGCAGTATTTT
>TRBD1|-|TRBV6-6|TRBJ2-1
CASSYVRQGPDNEQFF
TGTGCCAGCAGTTACGTCCGACAGGGACCAGATAATGAGCAGTTCTTC
>-|-|TRBV18|TRBJ2-7
CASSVTTLTYEQYF
TGTGCCAGCTCAGTAACTACCCTGACCTACGAGCAGTACTTC
>-|-|TRBV20-1|TRBJ1-6
CSAYSGTPLHF
TGCAGTGCTTACTCAGGGACACCCCTCCACTTT
>-|few|TRBV7-4|TRBJ1-1
CASSLVRGRTAEAFF
TGTGCCAGCAGCTTAGTGCGGGGGCGCACAGCTGAAGCTTTCTTT
>-|once|TRBV6-6|TRBJ2-2
CASSYQGRANTGELFF
TGTGCCAGCAGTTACCAGGGCAGAGCGAACACCGGGGAGCTGTTTTTT
>-|few|TRBV30|TRBJ1-1
CAWSVSWEGGTEAFF
TGTGCCTGGAGTGTATCCTGGGAAGGAGGCACTGAAGCTTTCTTT